This T cell receptor (beta chain) was profiled in a study of read filtering for tumor transcriptome and immune sequencing. Study-wide context: Mean patient age was 65.9 years, range about 47 to 85; approximately 18 male, around 15 female.

The V gene lost 5 bases and the J gene lost 2 bases, with 6 bases spanning the gap. The CDR3 is 12 residues long. For this clonotype: The target antigen is unknown.

Molecular barcoded adaptors covering alpha/delta and beta/gamma chains were used on roughly 400 ng RNA. TCRdb ran MiXCR on the reads and lists one entry per CDR3 protein. The data hold 94,000 or so distinct CDR3 sequences, with 9% to 15% observed a single time. Bone marrow was sampled from every patient at the time of active disease. Study conclusions and caveats: IR-seq and RNA-seq agreed better without single-read clonotypes. This fraction held mixed bone marrow immune cells after CD138-negative sorting.

The receptor was derived from a donor over 35 with multiple myeloma. The sample consisted of a population of CD138-negative cells sorted from bone marrow. The chain has TRBV12-3 or TRBV12-4 and TRBJ1-2; D ambiguous. DNA of the CDR3: TGTGCCAGCAGTCAGGAGAACTATGGCTACACCTTC. This codes for CASSQENYGYTF.